This entry features one T cell receptor beta chain sequence. The antigen this receptor binds is unknown. No qualities accompany the bases; no much larger clone lies one base away. This sample was taken from a study of cytomegalovirus exposure and HLA in healthy donors (dated by TCRdb to 2016 to 2017). Some background on the complete study: In an earlier analysis of roughly 590 of the donors, approximately 260 Gb of sequence data and approximately 120 million unique TCR beta sequences from about 180 million T cells were reported. Typing coverage differed by locus: A, B, C, DRB1 and DQB1 were typed in roughly 629-640 donors, DQA1 in roughly 510, DPA1 in approximately 610, and DPB1 in 450 to 490. A later genetic analysis took genome-wide SNP genotypes for about 55% of the 666 donors and used that subset as a discovery cohort. The study aimed to test whether signatures of past pathogen exposure could be identified by cataloging public T cell receptors. Donor age, sex, ethnicity and CMV serostatus were compiled alongside the repertoire data. In the later analysis, no new phenotypic data were used to find candidate immune exposures; instead, reliance was placed on TCR beta sequences and their occurrence across donors. Every repertoire in the discovery cohort had been generated on one and the same sequencing platform. Along with the roughly 670-subject first cohort, a separate validation cohort of over a hundred different subjects was used. To decide whether each TCR beta V gene segment behaved as functional or pseudogenic, an earlier analysis of 587 of the donors relied on high-throughput TCR beta sequencing. Several DR-DQ haplotypes were handled as single units for association and clustering because linkage in the cohort was strong. On average, approximately 250,000 unique TCR beta nucleotide sequences were sequenced per donor among 398 genotyped donors of the cohort, with roughly 18% of those sequences being non-productive. A later analysis re-examined previously published TCR beta repertoires from over 500 donors and added high-resolution HLA genotyping to investigate patterns of TCR occurrence. Of the roughly 400 genotyped donors, less than 85% were placed in the genetic ancestry cluster associated with self-reported Caucasian donors. The study used immunosequencing to profile the T cell repertoires of some 600 subjects and linked those repertoires to cytomegalovirus serostatus. To predict cytomegalovirus infection status, the study combined high-throughput TCR immunosequencing, statistical association of individual TCRs with disease status, and machine learning. Both class I and class II loci were covered by HLA typing, at four-digit resolution. An early release covering about 600 HLA-typed donors comprised about 300 gigabases of sequencing data and roughly 86 million unique TCR sequences.

Here is what the overall study found, with its caveats: A few of the identified cytomegalovirus-associated TCR beta chains were confirmed in vitro to be specific for cytomegalovirus antigens. A later analysis associated 17,000 or so TCR beta sequences with specific HLA alleles at a false discovery rate of 0.05. The authors suggested that the approach could potentially be generalized to other disease states and immunological phenotypes. Because some donors lacked HLA typing at each locus, the association tests relied only on the typed subset. In a later analysis, the rate of TCR association differed among HLA loci, with DRB1 alleles having the most associated TCRs and HLA-C alleles having the fewest. This cohort had only TCR beta chains sequenced, and the lack of alpha or paired-chain data limited which features could be detected. A later analysis found that HLA-associated TCR beta chains were more clonally expanded and had lower generation probabilities than equally common non-associated chains. A later genetic analysis reported fewer N-insertions in productive TCRs among donors in an Asian-associated ancestry cluster than the roughly 670-donor mean. When HLA alleles, especially DR and DQ, strongly co-occurred, TCR associations were difficult to assign to individual alleles. Cytomegalovirus status was reported to be diagnosed by the classifier with high specificity and sensitivity in both the original and validation cohorts. In an earlier analysis of about 540 of the donors, most TCR beta V segments were observed in productive rearrangements about 90% or about 30% of the time, broadly matching IMGT annotations. The 87-base-pair reads could not distinguish some IMGT-functional V segments, including TRBV6-2 and TRBV6-3, so those segments were excluded. The study listed 150 to 200 TCR beta chains as associated with cytomegalovirus. A later analysis reported that several top co-occurrence clusters appeared linked to parvovirus B19, influenza, CMV and Epstein-Barr virus. Linkage disequilibrium might explain the correlated functional status among segregating V segments, but an unknown experimental factor could not be ruled out. A cluster of highly shared sequence variants was judged likely to represent a technical artifact of the sequencing pipeline. In a later genetic analysis, a missense DCLRE1C variant was associated with V-gene and J-gene trimming of TCR beta chains, and the association was replicated in an independent cohort. Because counts were too low, roughly 17 rarely observed V segments, including chromosome 9 orphons, were left out of the earlier analysis of 500 to 750 of the donors. A later analysis found that most CMV-associated TCR beta chains appeared HLA-restricted, with HLA associations seemingly driven largely by CMV exposure. A further reported finding was that TCR beta sequences accurately predicted the HLA-A and HLA-B alleles for most subjects in the first cohort. CMV serostatus was the only immune exposure information available for the cohort. While some public TCRs were present in many individuals, most TCR sequences turned up only very rarely across donors. The presence/absence analyses assumed that sequencing depth was roughly uniform across donors, and that assumption may not be true.

The cohort consisted of hundreds of healthy bone marrow donors. Cohort members were all nominally healthy when sampled, although unrecorded immune exposures were likely present. The donor was CMV seronegative and was included in the group of a few hundred seronegative cohort members. Each donor provided a peripheral blood sample, and peripheral blood mononuclear cells were used for TCR beta sequencing. The Qiagen DNeasy Blood Extraction Kit was used to extract genomic DNA from the blood cell samples. From the germline V gene, CDR1 is SGHVS and CDR2 is FQNEAQ. The CDR3 starts with the cysteine, ends with the phenylalanine, and has 16 residues. Only the CDR3 portion is preserved as DNA: 48 bases, with reading frame beginning at the first base. Unmatched junction bases come to 12, with V trimmed by 5 bases and J by 3 bases. The library was built by means of the immunoSEQ multiplex PCR assay. The multiplex PCR relied on a mix of 60 forward primers for TCR Vbeta segments and 13 reverse primers for TCR Jbeta segments. The CDR3 region of rearranged TCR beta genes was amplified from genomic DNA with a multiplex PCR assay. The amplified TCR beta libraries were sequenced on the Illumina HiSeq System as 87-base-pair reads. The authors' analysis ran thus. Across the roughly 670 repertoires, a later analysis counted some 81 million unique TCR beta chains, 9.5 million to 12 million of which were shared by at least two donors. A nearest-neighbor algorithm error-corrected the raw reads and collapsed the reads into unique sequences, merging closely related sequences to remove PCR and sequencing errors. V, D and J gene segments were assigned by aligning CDR3 sequences to IMGT reference sequences. For a sequence to be retained, a match of at least six nucleotides to both a V gene segment and a J gene segment was required. Rearrangements were classified as productive when the CDR3 lacked stop codons and remained in frame with V and J, and all other rearrangements were classified as non-productive. Following IMGT convention, CDR3 was defined as the stretch from the second conserved V-encoded cysteine to the conserved J-encoded phenylalanine. The earlier analysis of 500 to 600 of the donors excluded sequences that lacked an unambiguous match to a single V gene segment. In an earlier analysis of 587 of the donors, V segments were called functional above 56.7% productive rearrangements and were called segregating when the between-donor standard deviation exceeded 5%. A statistical classification framework was built to diagnose cytomegalovirus status from the catalog of TCR beta chain sequences. In a later analysis, V and J genes were assigned by comparing TCR nucleotide sequences against IMGT/GENE-DB human TR gene sequences. In a later analysis, CDR3 sequences and most-parsimonious VDJ recombination scenarios were assigned using the TCRdist pipeline. A later analysis defined each TCR beta chain by its CDR3 amino acid sequence plus V-gene family, and excluded reads lacking a unique V-gene family. A later analysis removed roughly 590 highly shared, low-generation-probability nucleotide sequences to deal with suspected cross-contamination and a sequencing artifact. In a later analysis, a clonal expansion index for each public chain was calculated from normalized within-repertoire ranks of inferred template counts. In a later analysis, generation probabilities were computed using a VDJ recombination model fitted to out-of-frame rearrangements, and the results were checked against IGoR. A later analysis scored TCR-TCR, TCR-HLA and TCR-CMV co-occurrence with hypergeometric tests, applying a repertoire-size bias correction to TCR pairs. In a later analysis, false discovery rates were estimated by permuting HLA or CMV assignments 20 times. In a later analysis, co-occurring TCRs were grouped with DBSCAN, and TCRdist sequence similarity was added when clustering was performed within HLA-allele-positive subsets. For co-occurrence clustering, repertoires with fewer than 30,000 or more than 120,000 public chains were excluded, along with roughly 5 repertoires with anomalous nucleotide sharing. TCRdb provides this immuneACCESS table in a form limited to in-frame rearrangements. Some clones are lacking; in checked studies, under half of them reflect an unresolved V gene, and why the rest are absent is not known. V, J and clone size were drawn from that table, and D and trimming were deduced from the DNA. The sample profile shows around 190,000 clones; over 75% of them were found once. The ten largest make up approximately 3% of the sample.

Sequencing used PBMCs. The receptor chain draws on TRBV7-8 and TRBJ1-1; 7 bases in the middle match TRBD1. This TCR was sampled from a woman between 25 and 40 years old in good health and CMV-seronegative. Here the CDR3 is given as CASSHRTGILYTEAFF. The nucleotides read TGTGCCAGCAGCCACCGGACAGGCATATTATACACTGAAGCTTTCTTT.